This is a list of T cell receptor beta chains from one sample in a study of identical twins. MiXCR, applied by TCRdb to the 5' RACE reads, yields one record per CDR3 protein. The repertoire includes under 350,000 distinct CDR3 sequences, nearly 9.5% of them detected once, and roughly 6.4% sits in the top ten. These data also formed part of another study, on yellow fever vaccine responses in identical twins.

Sequencing was done on a sample of CD8+ T cells sorted from blood. These receptors all come from a woman younger than 35 in good health. The CDR3 runs from the conserved cysteine through the conserved F or W. D genes are given only for firm matches. Part of the rows lack a size; the others show once, few, many or a class for expanded clones.

cdr3_nt,cdr3_aa,j_call,d_call,v_call,clone_size
TGTGCCAGCAGCCCGCGACCATTTCGGGGTAAAGATACGCAGTATTTT,CASSPRPFRGKDTQYF,TRBJ2-3,NA,TRBV7-9,many
TGTGCCAGTAGTGGGGACGGCTACTCCTACGAACAGTACTTC,CASSGDGYSYEQYF,TRBJ2-7,NA,TRBV19,NA
TGTGCCAGCACCTCCCCCGACAGCAATGAGCAGTTCTTC,CASTSPDSNEQFF,TRBJ2-1,NA,TRBV7-9,NA
TGTGCCAGCAGCGCCGGGGACAGGAAAAACATTCAGTACTTC,CASSAGDRKNIQYF,TRBJ2-4,TRBD1,TRBV7-9,few
TGTGTCAGCAGCCATCCGGGACAGTGCGAATACGAGCAGTACTTC,CVSSHPGQCEYEQYF,TRBJ2-7,TRBD1,TRBV13,NA
TGTGCCACCAGCAGAGATTCAGGACAGGGGGCAGATACGCAGTATTTT,CATSRDSGQGADTQYF,TRBJ2-3,TRBD1,TRBV15,few
TGTGCCAGCAGTTACTCGACGGAACAGGGTGGGGTTGACTACTACGAGCAGTACTTC,CASSYSTEQGGVDYYEQYF,TRBJ2-7,NA,TRBV6-5,NA
TGTGCCAGCAGGGAACAGGGAACTAGCACAGATACGCAGTATTTT,CASREQGTSTDTQYF,TRBJ2-3,NA,TRBV28,few
TGTGCCAGCATGACGGACCGGGACACAAGCCTCAATTCACCCCTCCACTTT,CASMTDRDTSLNSPLHF,TRBJ1-6,NA,TRBV7-9,many
TGTGCCAGCGGTTACTCGACTAGCGGGAACTCCTACGAGCAGTACTTC,CASGYSTSGNSYEQYF,TRBJ2-7,TRBD2,TRBV6-5,few
TGTGCCAGCAGCCCCCGCGGGGACCAAGAGACCCAGTACTTC,CASSPRGDQETQYF,TRBJ2-5,NA,TRBV3-1,few
TGTGCCAGCAGTCCACAGGGGGCAGATACGCAGTATTTT,CASSPQGADTQYF,TRBJ2-3,TRBD1,TRBV12-3/TRBV12-4,many
TGTGCCAGCAGCTTAGCGGACAGGTTACCCTACGAGCAGTACTTC,CASSLADRLPYEQYF,TRBJ2-7,TRBD1,TRBV7-2,NA
TGTGCCAGCAGCTTAAGTTTAGGAAGAGAGACCCAGTACTTC,CASSLSLGRETQYF,TRBJ2-5,NA,TRBV7-9,few
TGTGCCAGCAGTTTTACAGGGGTCTACGAGCAGTACTTC,CASSFTGVYEQYF,TRBJ2-7,TRBD1,TRBV12-3/TRBV12-4,many
TGCAGTGCTAGAGATCCATACGGACTTGGCTACACCTTC,CSARDPYGLGYTF,TRBJ1-2,NA,TRBV20-1,few